This T cell receptor beta chain was observed in a study of OX40 agonist ivuxolimab in advanced cancers. Sequencing was performed with immunoSEQ multiplex PCR; in TCRdb, only in-frame clones are kept and a portion is missing. The table has around 63,000 clones, about 93% seen once; the top ten hold 20% to 25%. V dropped 0 bases and J dropped 6 bases, with 13 bases sitting between them. The germline CDR1 and CDR2 sequences are SGDLS and YYNGEE. This CDR3 spans 14 amino acids. This clonotype was sampled from an adult with an advanced solid tumor such as melanoma, head and neck, liver or kidney cancer. Sequenced material: CD4+ or CD8+ T cells sorted from blood, taken in a trial of the OX40 agonist ivuxolimab. The chain couples TRBV9 to TRBJ2-7; D might be TRBD2 (6 bases). CDR3 nucleotide sequence: TGTGCCAGCAGCGTAGGGGGACTCTCGTTCGAGCAGTACTTC. Encoded protein: CASSVGGLSFEQYF.